Shown below are 25 T cell receptor beta chains from a single sample sequenced in a study of beta chain features in type 1 diabetes. Study results and caveats: Moderately but significantly shorter TCRB CDR3s were found in Type 1 diabetes patients in all four CD4+ subsets.

These receptors have no known antigen. The entirety of the isolated RNA underwent reverse transcription, so expressed TCRB transcripts were sequenced. Using immunoSEQ multiplex PCR, the repertoire was profiled, and TCRdb retains in-frame clones only, with some absent. The profile covers approximately 150,000 clones, with 9% appearing a single time and 0.75% taken by the ten largest. The sample was central memory CD4+ T cells from blood. The receptor source for this set is a man aged 30 to 45 with type 1 diabetes.

The chain couples TRBV5-1 to TRBJ2-1; no reliable D call. Germline-derived CDR1 and CDR2 are SGHRS and YFSETQ. V was shortened by 1 base and J by 8 bases, with 13 bases between the two germline ends. The CDR3 covers 14 residues. As DNA, the CDR3 is TGCGCCAGCAGCTTGCAACAGCTCTTCGATGAGCAGTTCTTC. It specifies CASSLQQLFDEQFF. Drawing the rest from reference TRBV5-1 and TRBJ2-1, the complete variable domain is KAGVTQTPRYLIKTRGQQVTLSCSPISGHRSVSWYQQTPGQGLQFLFEYFSETQRNKGNFPGRFSGRQFSNSRSEMNVSTLELGDSALYLCASSLQQLFDEQFFGPGTRLTVL.

The rearrangement links TRBV2 to TRBJ1-5, with TRBD1 identical over 8 bases. Germline values: CDR1 SNHLY, CDR2 FYNNEI. The CDR3 runs to 14 residues. The trim removed 2 bases at V and 7 bases at J, leaving 4 bases unmatched. The CDR3 region is CASSEQGARQPQHF. CDR3 coding DNA: TGTGCCAGCAGTGAACAGGGGGCAAGACAGCCCCAGCATTTT. The entire variable domain, with the rest obtained from reference TRBV2 and TRBJ1-5, is as follows: EPEVTQTPSHQVTQMGQEVILRCVPISNHLYFYWYRQILGQKVEFLVSFYNNEISEKSEIFDDQFSVERPDGSNFTLKIRSTKLEDSAMYFCASSEQGARQPQHFGDGTRLSIL.

The J gene is TRBJ2-3, the V gene TRBV5-1; TRBD2 might be the D (6 bases). Germline V gene sequence: CDR1 SGHRS, CDR2 YFSETQ. Deletions cut 5 bases from V and 4 bases from J, with 11 bases between. The CDR3 consists of 13 residues. CDR3 loop: CASSRRGADTQYF. The DNA of the CDR3 is TGCGCCAGCAGTCGGCGGGGTGCAGATACGCAGTATTTT.

This clone has more than one count but fewer than ten. The chain couples TRBV4-1 to TRBJ2-2; D possibly corresponds to TRBD1 (6 bases). V gave up 3 bases and J gave up 3 bases, with 14 bases separating them. The CDR3 runs to 16 residues. In germline, CDR1 is MGHRA, CDR2 YSYEKL. The CDR3 DNA is TGCGCCAGCAGCCACCCCGTGGGGGCCTACACCGGGGAGCTGTTTTTT. It translates to CASSHPVGAYTGELFF.

This clone was observed a handful of times. The sample contains more than one DNA sequence encoding this CDR3. V usage is TRBV7-2 and J usage is TRBJ2-5; perhaps TRBD2 as D (5 bases). V was shortened by 1 base and J by 5 bases, with 8 bases between the two germline ends. The CDR3 has 13 residues. The germline CDR1 and CDR2 sequences are SGHTA and FQGNSA. The CDR3 DNA reads as TGTGCCAGCAGCTTAGTCGGGGAGGAGACCCAGTACTTC. Residues: CASSLVGEETQYF.

This clone was seen only a few times. The rearrangement uses TRBV2 and TRBJ2-6, with 7 bases matching TRBD2. The CDR3 spans 15 residues. Trimming at V came to 6 bases and at J to 6 bases, leaving 8 bases not matched to a gene. Germline lookup yields CDR1 SNHLY and CDR2 FYNNEI. The CDR3 DNA reads as TGTGCCAGCAGGAGGGAGGGGACGGTGGCCAACGTCCTGACTTTC. It is translated as CASRREGTVANVLTF.

Only a few counts were recorded for this clone. The chain employs TRBV10-3 and TRBJ1-3; D is perhaps TRBD1 (5 bases). This CDR3 region has 15 residues. Germline CDR1 reads ENHRY; CDR2 reads SYGVKD. V was trimmed by 4 bases and J by 0 bases, leaving 10 bases between them. In nucleotides, the CDR3 is TGTGCCATCAGTGGGACATCGAGCTCTGGAAACACCATATATTTT. This codes for CAISGTSSSGNTIYF.

The CDR3 DNA reads TGTGCCAGCAGTTACTCAACAGACCAAGAGACCCAGTACTTC. Protein: CASSYSTDQETQYF. J is TRBJ2-5 and V is TRBV6-5; unclear D gene. Deletions cut 0 bases from V and 0 bases from J, with 5 bases between. The CDR3 totals 14 residues. In germline, CDR1 is MNHEY, CDR2 SVGAGI.

This clone was counted many times. V and J are TRBV4-3 and TRBJ2-7; 9 bases fit TRBD1. Germline assignment: CDR1 LGHNA and CDR2 YSLEER. After removal of 3 bases from V and 2 bases from J, the junction contained 11 bases not matched to a gene. CDR3 length equals 17 residues. The CDR3: CASSQGLTGGGPYEQYF. The CDR3 DNA reads TGCGCCAGCAGCCAGGGGTTGACAGGGGGAGGACCCTACGAGCAGTACTTC.

The chain has TRBV2 and TRBJ1-4; 7 bases agree with TRBD1. The CDR3 consists of 13 residues. The trim removed 9 bases at V and 8 bases at J, leaving 9 bases unmatched. In germline, CDR1 is SNHLY, CDR2 FYNNEI. CDR3 region: CARRDRAGEKLFF. CDR3 nucleotides: TGTGCCAGAAGAGACAGGGCCGGGGAAAAACTGTTTTTT.

The chain recombines TRBV4-3 with TRBJ2-1; 8 bases match TRBD2. The germline CDR1 and CDR2 sequences are LGHNA and YSLEER. This CDR3 is built from 15 residues. Unmatched junction bases numbered 5, after V lost 0 bases and J lost 7 bases. CDR3 region: CASSQDPAGENEQFF. Here the CDR3 DNA reads TGCGCCAGCAGCCAAGACCCAGCGGGGGAGAATGAGCAGTTCTTC.

This clone has only a few counts. This chain connects TRBV4-1 to TRBJ2-3; tentatively, D is TRBD1 (6 bases). The CDR3 is made up of 16 amino acids. V was clipped by 9 bases and J by 5 bases, with 24 bases between them. CDR1 and CDR2 from the germline V gene are MGHRA and YSYEKL. DNA for the CDR3: TGCGCCAGTGAGGGGGACCCACGGGACCACAAAGATACGCAGTATTTT. Translating it yields CASEGDPRDHKDTQYF.

The genes are TRBV5-4 and TRBJ2-6, with 7 bases matching TRBD1. Trimming removed 5 bases from V and 6 bases from J; junction bases left unmatched: 11. This CDR3 region has 16 residues. Germline assignment: CDR1 SGHNT and CDR2 YYREEE (reference sequence). Written as DNA, the CDR3 is TGTGCCAGCAGTAGGGACAGCGACTTGAAGGCCAACGTCCTGACTTTC. Translated: CASSRDSDLKANVLTF.

There are a few counts of this clone. The chain joins TRBV4-2 to TRBJ2-1; 7 bases agree with TRBD1. Germline V gene lookup returns CDR1 LGHNA and CDR2 YNFKEQ. This CDR3 region has 17 residues. After removal of 3 bases from V and 7 bases from J, the junction contained 15 bases not matched to a gene. The CDR3 DNA reads as TGTGCCAGCAGCCAGCGCAATACCGGGACAGAATTAAATGAGCAGTTCTTC. It codes for CASSQRNTGTELNEQFF.

This clone was picked up a small number of times. The chain recombines TRBV18 with TRBJ1-2; D remains ambiguous. V lost 2 bases and J lost 0, with 7 bases in between. Germline V gene lookup returns CDR1 KGHSH and CDR2 LQKENI. The CDR3 length is 14 residues. In nucleotides, the CDR3 is TGTGCCAGCTCACCAAGCTCCGCTAACTATGGCTACACCTTC. This gives the protein CASSPSSANYGYTF.

This clone has more than one count but fewer than ten. The rearrangement joins TRBV15 to TRBJ2-2; 9 bases align to TRBD2. J was trimmed by 6 bases and V by 4 bases; bases with no gene match: 12. The germline V gene encodes CDR1 LNHNV and CDR2 YYDKDF (reference sequence). CDR3 length: 17 residues. CDR3 in DNA: TGTGCCACCAGCATGGAGAGACTAGCGGTAGTGGCCGGGGAGCTGTTTTTT. This codes for CATSMERLAVVAGELFF.

V gene TRBV7-6 combines with J gene TRBJ1-2; no reliable D call. CDR3 length: 11 residues. The V gene's germline CDR1 is SGHVS and CDR2 FNYEAQ. Trimming took off 6 bases at V and 8 bases at J, with 10 bases between the two ends. CDR3 coding DNA: TGTGCCAGCAGTTCCGCGGGGGGCTACACCTTC. Translated, it gives CASSSAGGYTF.

Details on this clone: Within the sample, other DNA sequences also encode this same CDR3. The chain combines TRBV5-1 with TRBJ2-3, with D uncertain. V lost 4 bases to trimming and J lost 0 bases, with 9 bases between them. Germline values: CDR1 SGHRS, CDR2 YFSETQ. This CDR3 is built from 14 residues. The CDR3 protein is CASSLQTSTDTQYF. For the CDR3, the DNA is TGCGCCAGCAGCCTCCAGACTAGCACAGATACGCAGTATTTT. The whole variable domain, filled in from reference TRBV5-1 and TRBJ2-3, reads KAGVTQTPRYLIKTRGQQVTLSCSPISGHRSVSWYQQTPGQGLQFLFEYFSETQRNKGNFPGRFSGRQFSNSRSEMNVSTLELGDSALYLCASSLQTSTDTQYFGPGTRLTVL.

The chain uses TRBV2 and TRBJ2-3; 10 nucleotides line up with TRBD2. The V and J ends lost 7 bases and 0 bases, in that order; junction bases with no gene match: 1. CDR1 is SNHLY, CDR2 FYNNEI, per germline. CDR3 length equals 14 residues. CDR3 loop: CASKLAGSTDTQYF. CDR3 bases: TGTGCCAGCAAACTAGCGGGGAGCACAGATACGCAGTATTTT.

About this clone itself: One end of the junction is discordant with germline, which a read error may explain. The chain recombines TRBV6-5 with TRBJ1-3; possible D gene TRBD1, 6 bases. Germline CDR1 MNHEY, CDR2 SVGAGI. The CDR3 sequence is 16 residues long. Here the CDR3 DNA reads TGTGCCAGCAGATACTCCGGGACAAACTCTGGAAACACCATATATTTT. Encoded protein: CASRYSGTNSGNTIYF.

The V gene is TRBV30, the J gene TRBJ2-3; 10 bases match TRBD2. CDR3 length: 14 residues. Germline trimming cut 5 bases from V and 4 bases from J; bases unmatched to any gene: 6. Germline CDR1 reads GTSNPN; CDR2 reads SVGIG (reference sequence). CDR3 sequence (DNA): TGTGCCTGGGGTTTTAGCGGGGGGCCAGATACGCAGTATTTT. As protein: CAWGFSGGPDTQYF.

The V call is TRBV4-3, the J call TRBJ2-4; a weak D match, TRBD1 (5 bases). Germline-derived CDR1 and CDR2 are LGHNA and YSLEER. This CDR3 comprises 14 residues. V dropped 0 bases and J dropped 8 bases, with 11 bases sitting between them. CDR3 nucleotide sequence: TGCGCCAGCAGCCAAGAAACAGGAAGGGACATTCAGTACTTC. Its translation is CASSQETGRDIQYF.

The rearrangement uses TRBV7-9 and TRBJ2-3; 12 nucleotides match TRBD2. Germline V CDR1 and CDR2: SEHNR, FQNEAQ (reference sequence). Trimming at V came to 4 bases and at J to 4 bases, leaving 6 bases not matched to a gene. This CDR3 contains 16 residues. CDR3 amino acids: CASSSLAGGQSDTQYF. In nucleotides, the CDR3 is TGTGCCAGCAGCTCTCTAGCGGGGGGGCAATCAGATACGCAGTATTTT.

The sample holds a few counts of this clone. The V call is TRBV5-1, the J call TRBJ2-7, with D tentatively TRBD2 (7 bases). Deletions cut 8 bases from V and 3 bases from J, with 18 bases between. The CDR3 covers 14 residues. Germline lookup yields CDR1 SGHRS and CDR2 YFSETQ. As DNA, the CDR3 is TGCGCCAGTTCACCGGCGGGGGCAGTCTACGAGCAGTACTTC. Translated: CASSPAGAVYEQYF.

The chain employs TRBV10-3 and TRBJ2-2, with 10 bases identical to TRBD1. There are 13 residues in the CDR3. The V segment lost 11 bases and the J segment 6 bases; nucleotides outside the gene matches: 6. Germline CDR1 ENHRY, CDR2 SYGVKD. For the CDR3, the DNA is TGTGCCGTCGGGACAGGGGAATCCGGGGAGCTGTTTTTT. Translation gives CAVGTGESGELFF.